What follows are 7 T cell receptor beta chains derived from one specimen sequenced in a study of blood T cell repertoires in COVID-19. The data were produced by immunoSEQ multiplex PCR, yet TCRdb's version contains in-frame clones alone and is incomplete. The sample records about 280,000 clones, roughly 90% being singletons. Sequencing was carried out using peripheral blood. The receptors originated from a woman aged 30 to 39 with COVID-19, enrolled during active disease.

The V gene is TRBV2, the J gene TRBJ2-6, with TRBD2 as a possible D gene (6 bases). V gave up 2 bases and J gave up 1 base, with 12 bases separating them. There are 17 residues in the CDR3. The germline gives CDR1 SNHLY, CDR2 FYNNEI. The CDR3 sequence is CASSEPGLLSGANVLTF. The CDR3 DNA is TGTGCCAGCAGTGAACCGGGACTCCTTTCTGGGGCCAACGTCCTGACTTTC.

This chain uses TRBV30 with TRBJ1-2; D remains ambiguous. V lost 6 bases, J lost 7 bases, and 12 bases lay in between. Per the germline V gene, CDR1 is GTSNPN and CDR2 is SVGIG (reference sequence). This CDR3 spans 11 amino acids. For the CDR3, the DNA is TGTGCCTGCCTTGGGCGGGGTGGCTACACCTTC. Its protein is CACLGRGGYTF.

The J gene is TRBJ2-2, the V gene TRBV19; TRBD1 is a possible D gene (6 bases). This CDR3 spans 13 amino acids. Germline CDR1 is LNHDA and CDR2 is SQIVND (reference sequence). The V gene lost 5 bases and the J gene lost 8 bases, with 12 bases spanning the gap. CDR3: CASSLPRGGELFF. As DNA, the CDR3 is TGTGCCAGTAGTCTCCCAAGGGGGGGGGAGCTGTTTTTT.

The V and J genes are TRBV6-5 and TRBJ1-1; TRBD1 matches at 7 bases. V gave up 5 bases and J gave up 8 bases; unmatched junction bases: 8. Germline V gene data show CDR1 as MNHEY and CDR2 as SVGAGI. This CDR3 region has 13 residues. The CDR3 nucleotides are TGTGCCAGCAGTCTCACAGGGGTGGTAGAAGCTTTCTTT. Its protein is CASSLTGVVEAFF.

V is TRBV7-2 and J is TRBJ1-6; D is undetermined. The CDR3 extends over 15 amino acids. Trimming stripped 5 bases from V and 4 bases from J, with 12 bases between. The germline CDR1 and CDR2 sequences are SGHTA and FQGNSA. The CDR3 sequence: CASSDGNSYNSPLHF. The DNA for the CDR3 is TGTGCCAGCAGCGACGGGAACAGTTATAATTCACCCCTCCACTTT.

In this sample, this clone turned up once. The chain combines TRBV20-1 with TRBJ2-1; possible D gene TRBD1, 5 bases. Trimming shortened V by 6 bases and J by 8 bases, and 11 bases separated the two germline ends. The germline V gene has CDR1 DFQATT and CDR2 SNEGSKA (reference sequence). This CDR3 is 11 amino acids long. CDR3 DNA sequence: TGCAGTGCGATACAGGTCCATGAGCAGTTCTTC. Protein product: CSAIQVHEQFF.

This clone was detected a few times. The chain links TRBV5-4 to TRBJ1-1; 9 bases line up with TRBD1. This CDR3 comprises 17 residues. Germline trimming cut 5 bases from V and 5 bases from J; bases unmatched to any gene: 16. The germline gives CDR1 SGHNT, CDR2 YYREEE (reference sequence). CDR3 protein: CASSLNPGQGVKTEAFF. As DNA, the CDR3 is TGTGCCAGCAGTTTAAATCCGGGACAGGGAGTTAAGACTGAAGCTTTCTTT.